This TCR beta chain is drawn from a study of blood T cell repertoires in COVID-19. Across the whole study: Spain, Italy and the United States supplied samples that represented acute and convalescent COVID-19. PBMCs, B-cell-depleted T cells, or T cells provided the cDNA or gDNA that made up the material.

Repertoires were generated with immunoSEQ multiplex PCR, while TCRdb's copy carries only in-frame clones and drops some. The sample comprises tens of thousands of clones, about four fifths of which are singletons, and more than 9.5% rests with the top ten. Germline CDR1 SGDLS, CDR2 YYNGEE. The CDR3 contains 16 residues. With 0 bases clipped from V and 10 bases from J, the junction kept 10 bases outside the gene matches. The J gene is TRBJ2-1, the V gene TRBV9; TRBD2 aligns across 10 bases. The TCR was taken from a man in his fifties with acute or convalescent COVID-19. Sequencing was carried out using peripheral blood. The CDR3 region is CASSVATSSGSREQFF. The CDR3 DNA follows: TGTGCCAGCAGCGTAGCTACGTCTAGCGGGAGCAGGGAGCAGTTCTTC.